Shown below are 21 T cell receptor beta chains from a single sample sequenced in a study of blood T cell repertoires in COVID-19. Assay: immunoSEQ multiplex PCR; the TCRdb copy retains only in-frame clones and omits some. Of fewer than 150,000 clones in the sample, about 90% were seen once. Sequencing was performed on peripheral blood. The receptors were sampled from a woman between 50 and 59 years old with active or convalescent COVID-19.

This chain uses TRBV12-5 with TRBJ1-1, with D tentatively TRBD1 (6 bases). The germline V gene has CDR1 LGHNT and CDR2 FRNRAP. Trimming took 7 bases from V and 1 from J, leaving 10 bases between them. This CDR3 has 13 residues. The CDR3 protein is CASAQGTNTEAFF. The CDR3 DNA follows: TGTGCTAGTGCCCAGGGGACGAACACTGAAGCTTTCTTT. Supplemented by reference TRBV12-5 and TRBJ1-1, the full variable domain reads DARVTQTPRHKVTEMGQEVTMRCQPILGHNTVFWYRQTMMQGLELLAYFRNRAPLDDSGMPKDRFSAEMPDATLATLKIQPSEPRDSAVYFCASAQGTNTEAFFGQGTRLTVV.

The chain is built from TRBV25-1 and TRBJ1-5; perhaps TRBD1 as D (6 bases). The CDR3 is 14 residues long. V shed 6 bases and J shed 6 bases, with 15 bases lying between them. Germline lookup yields CDR1 MGHDK and CDR2 SYGVNS. CDR3 in amino acids: CASSQTGYRQPQHF. CDR3 coding DNA: TGTGCCAGCAGCCAAACAGGGTATCGTCAGCCCCAGCATTTT.

V and J are TRBV7-9 and TRBJ1-3, with D unclear. CDR3 length: 15 amino acids. The V gene's germline CDR1 is SEHNR and CDR2 FQNEAQ (reference sequence). V was shortened by 7 bases and J by 0 bases, with 13 bases between the two germline ends. The CDR3 spells CASIPPTGSGNTIYF. CDR3 nucleotide sequence: TGTGCCAGCATTCCCCCAACCGGCTCTGGAAACACCATATATTTT.

This chain joins TRBV19 and TRBJ2-1; 9 bases agree with TRBD2. Germline trimming cut 5 bases from V and 4 bases from J; bases unmatched to any gene: 9. The germline gives CDR1 LNHDA, CDR2 SQIVND (reference sequence). The length of the CDR3 is 16 residues. The CDR3 protein is CASSVLTSGYYNEQFF. DNA of the CDR3: TGTGCCAGTAGTGTCCTGACTAGCGGTTATTACAATGAGCAGTTCTTC.

The gene calls are TRBV5-1 and TRBJ1-3; no clear D gene. Trimming took off 4 bases at V and 0 bases at J, with 11 bases between the two ends. The CDR3 runs to 15 residues. The germline gives CDR1 SGHRS, CDR2 YFSETQ. The CDR3 protein is CASSDRPGSGNTIYF. The CDR3 DNA sequence: TGCGCCAGCAGCGACCGGCCGGGCTCTGGAAACACCATATATTTT.

This chain uses TRBV7-3 with TRBJ2-1; D not certain. This CDR3 is 18 amino acids long. V lost 5 bases to trimming and J lost 2 bases, with 22 bases between them. Germline CDR1 SGHTA, CDR2 FQGTGA. The CDR3 protein is CASSPIGIDSRTYNEQFF. For the CDR3, the DNA is TGTGCCAGCAGCCCCATCGGTATAGACTCACGAACCTACAATGAGCAGTTCTTC.

The table lists this clone with a few counts. This rearrangement joins TRBV28 to TRBJ2-3; maybe TRBD2 (6 bases). Trimming cost V 6 bases and J 4 bases, with 17 bases left between them. This CDR3 spans 15 amino acids. Looked up from germline, CDR1 is MDHEN and CDR2 is SYDVKM. This CDR3 reads CASSPHVRGADTQYF. The CDR3 DNA is TGTGCCAGCAGCCCCCACGTGCGGGGCGCAGATACGCAGTATTTT.

The chain is built from TRBV28 and TRBJ2-7; 11 bases are a match to TRBD1. V lost 3 bases and J lost 5; bases outside the gene matches: 6. Per the germline V gene, CDR1 is MDHEN and CDR2 is SYDVKM. This CDR3 spans 15 amino acids. CDR3 in DNA: TGTGCCAGCAGTTTCATAGGGACAGGGGGAAACGAGCAGTACTTC. This gives the protein CASSFIGTGGNEQYF.

The chain combines TRBV24-1 with TRBJ2-7; D unresolved. V lost 4 bases to trimming and J lost 4 bases, with 28 bases between them. The germline V gene has CDR1 KGHDR and CDR2 SFDVKD. The CDR3 contains 19 residues. The CDR3 spells CATSETLVYGFLRVYEQYF. For the CDR3, the DNA is TGTGCCACCAGTGAAACCTTAGTATATGGGTTTTTACGGGTGTACGAGCAGTACTTC.

CDR3 DNA sequence: TGTGCCAGCAGCTTGAACAGGGGCACTGAAGCTTTCTTT. It translates to CASSLNRGTEAFF. The chain carries TRBV5-6 and TRBJ1-1; 7 bases align to TRBD1. The J segment lost 4 bases and the V segment lost 1 base, leaving 1 base of the junction unmatched. The CDR3 spans 13 residues. Looked up from germline, CDR1 is SGHDT and CDR2 is YYEEEE.

This chain connects TRBV18 to TRBJ2-7; 10 positions match TRBD2. This CDR3 spans 15 amino acids. Germline CDR1 KGHSH, CDR2 LQKENI. V dropped 2 bases and J dropped 4; count of bases not matched to a gene: 5. This CDR3 reads CASSPNGLADYEQYF. The CDR3 DNA sequence: TGTGCCAGCTCACCAAATGGACTAGCGGATTACGAGCAGTACTTC.

The V gene is TRBV30, the J gene TRBJ2-7, with D perhaps TRBD1 (6 bases). CDR1 is GTSNPN and CDR2 is SVGIG in the germline V gene (reference sequence). V shed 4 bases and J shed 4 bases, with 14 bases lying between them. This CDR3 has 13 amino acids. CDR3 amino acids: CAWNTGIGYEQYF. In nucleotides, the CDR3 is TGTGCCTGGAACACAGGGATTGGGTACGAGCAGTACTTC. Variable domain in full (rest from reference TRBV30 and TRBJ2-7): SQTIHQWPATLVQPVGSPLSLECTVEGTSNPNLYWYRQAAGRGLQLLFYSVGIGQISSEVPQNLSASRPQDRQFILSSKKLLLSDSGFYLCAWNTGIGYEQYFGPGTRLTVT.

The chain employs TRBV28 and TRBJ1-2; TRBD1 agrees at 8 bases. Unmatched junction bases numbered 3, after V lost 5 bases and J lost 1 base. The CDR3 is 14 amino acids. The germline V gene encodes CDR1 MDHEN and CDR2 SYDVKM. The CDR3 bases are TGTGCCAGCAGTCAGGGGGCGAATAACTATGGCTACACCTTC. Residues: CASSQGANNYGYTF.

The chain has TRBV28 and TRBJ2-7; D might be TRBD2 (5 bases). This CDR3 region has 14 residues. The ends were cut back, 5 bases at V and 5 bases at J, with 16 bases in the middle. CDR1 is MDHEN and CDR2 is SYDVKM in the germline V gene. The CDR3 protein is CASSTYQRANEQYF. The CDR3 DNA sequence: TGTGCCAGCAGTACCTACCAGAGGGCCAACGAGCAGTACTTC.

There are a few counts of this clone. CDR3 DNA: TGTGCCAGCAGTTTATCATTAGGGGGCCTAAAGACCCAGTACTTC. This sequence encodes CASSLSLGGLKTQYF. V and J are TRBV28 and TRBJ2-5; TRBD1 aligns across 7 bases. V shed 1 base, J shed 6 bases, and the junction held 8 bases outside the gene matches. Germline V gene sequence: CDR1 MDHEN, CDR2 SYDVKM. The CDR3 loop spans 15 amino acids.

This chain joins TRBV4-2 and TRBJ2-5; D is possibly TRBD1 (6 bases). The CDR3 is 15 residues long. V lost 1 base, J lost 1 base, and 10 bases lay in between. The V gene's germline CDR1 is LGHNA and CDR2 YNFKEQ. For the CDR3, the DNA is TGTGCCAGCAGCCAAGGGGGACACCTCCAAGAGACCCAGTACTTC. It yields the protein CASSQGGHLQETQYF.

V is TRBV5-6 and J is TRBJ2-7; D is perhaps TRBD2 (6 bases). Trimming shortened V by 3 bases and J by 0 bases, and 13 bases separated the two germline ends. This CDR3 has 15 amino acids. CDR1 is SGHDT and CDR2 is YYEEEE in the germline V gene. CDR3: CASSYSGAISYEQYF. CDR3 bases: TGTGCCAGCAGCTATAGCGGCGCGATCTCCTACGAGCAGTACTTC.

V and J are TRBV28 and TRBJ2-7, with TRBD1 matching 7 bases. CDR3 length equals 17 residues. Germline lookup yields CDR1 MDHEN and CDR2 SYDVKM. J lost 2 bases, V lost 5 bases, and 15 bases had no gene match. The chain's CDR3 is CASSTLTRDRAPYEQYF. CDR3 DNA: TGTGCCAGCAGTACCCTAACCCGGGACAGAGCTCCCTACGAGCAGTACTTC.

This clone was detected only once. The chain recombines TRBV7-9 with TRBJ2-7; 11 bases fit TRBD2. The CDR3 runs 15 residues. The junction had 3 bases not matched to a gene; V was cut back by 5 bases and J by 0 bases. Germline CDR1 and CDR2: SEHNR and FQNEAQ (reference sequence). The CDR3 spells CASSGTSGSSYEQYF. In nucleotides, the CDR3 is TGTGCCAGCAGCGGAACTAGCGGGAGCTCCTACGAGCAGTACTTC.

The table lists this clone with a count of one. The rearrangement joins TRBV7-3 to TRBJ2-1, with 7 bases that match TRBD2. The CDR3 has 14 amino acids. Germline CDR1 is SGHTA and CDR2 is FQGTGA. Germline trimming cut 3 bases from V and 8 bases from J; bases unmatched to any gene: 7. This CDR3 reads CASSLGGRVDEQFF. The CDR3 DNA sequence: TGTGCCAGCAGCTTGGGAGGGAGGGTCGATGAGCAGTTCTTC.

The V gene is TRBV3-1 (or the pseudogene TRBV3-2), the J gene TRBJ2-7, with 7 bases matching TRBD1. This CDR3 is 14 amino acids long. V shed 5 bases, J shed 2 bases, and the junction held 6 bases outside the gene matches. Germline V gene lookup returns CDR1 LGHDT and CDR2 YNNKEL (reference sequence). The CDR3 protein is CASSKGRGPYEQYF. CDR3 nucleotide sequence: TGTGCCAGCAGCAAAGGTAGGGGGCCCTACGAGCAGTACTTC.